These 6 T cell receptor beta chains were all obtained from the same sample, sequenced in a study of radiotherapy plus CTLA-4 blockade in lung cancer. The method was immunoSEQ multiplex PCR; TCRdb's version includes in-frame clones alone and lacks a portion of them. This sample has more than 40,000 clones, with roughly 67% found just once. The input for sequencing was peripheral blood, taken from a patient treated with radiotherapy plus ipilimumab. These receptors were collected from a human donor with non-small cell lung cancer who had a partial response to radiotherapy plus ipilimumab.

The sample holds a few counts of this clone. The chain links TRBV7-3 to TRBJ2-7; D is ambiguous. The CDR3 length is 13 residues. Germline V gives CDR1 SGHTA, CDR2 FQGTGA. Trimming took 5 bases from V and 2 from J, leaving 10 bases between them. The CDR3 protein is CASSIDSAYEQYF. The CDR3, as DNA: TGTGCCAGCAGCATAGACTCCGCCTACGAGCAGTACTTC.

In DNA, the CDR3 is TGCGCCAGCAGTCAGGACAGGCCTGCCTTTGGCTACACCTTC. Protein: CASSQDRPAFGYTF. The chain recombines TRBV5-1 with TRBJ1-2, with 7 bases lining up with TRBD1. J was trimmed by 7 bases and V by 5 bases; bases with no gene match: 11. CDR1 SGHRS and CDR2 YFSETQ come from the germline V gene. CDR3 length: 14 residues. The variable domain in full, completed from reference TRBV5-1 and TRBJ1-2, reads KAGVTQTPRYLIKTRGQQVTLSCSPISGHRSVSWYQQTPGQGLQFLFEYFSETQRNKGNFPGRFSGRQFSNSRSEMNVSTLELGDSALYLCASSQDRPAFGYTFGSGTRLTVV.

The CDR3 loop reads CSVLKLAGLLYEQYF. The DNA for the CDR3 is TGCAGCGTTCTAAAACTAGCGGGCCTACTCTACGAGCAGTACTTC. The chain couples TRBV29-1 to TRBJ2-7, with 9 nucleotides matching TRBD2. The CDR3 spans 15 residues. The V and J ends lost 5 bases and 3 bases, in that order; junction bases with no gene match: 11. Germline-derived CDR1 and CDR2 are SQVTM and ANQGSEA.

The chain recombines TRBV6-4 with TRBJ2-1, with 7 nucleotides matching TRBD2. This CDR3 region has 16 residues. V was pared by 5 bases and J by 7 bases, with 14 bases of the junction left unmatched. Germline V gene data show CDR1 as MRHNA and CDR2 as SNTAGT. DNA for the CDR3: TGTGCCAGCAGTTATATTGCGGGAGTCTTAAGGAATGAGCAGTTCTTC. This encodes CASSYIAGVLRNEQFF.

The chain combines TRBV15 with TRBJ1-2; D perhaps matches TRBD1 (6 bases). V lost 0 bases and J lost 7, with 15 bases in between. This CDR3 has 15 amino acids. Germline V lookup: CDR1 LNHNV, CDR2 YYDKDF (reference sequence). Here the CDR3 reads CATSRDRGGAGGYTF. The CDR3 coding sequence is TGTGCCACCAGCAGAGATCGGGGGGGGGCGGGTGGCTACACCTTC.

The J gene is TRBJ2-3, the V gene TRBV18, with 10 nucleotides matching TRBD2. The junction had 13 bases not matched to a gene; V was cut back by 4 bases and J by 6 bases. The CDR3 has 17 residues. Germline loops: CDR1 KGHSH, CDR2 LQKENI. This chain's CDR3 is CASSLSSAGGFIDTQYF. As DNA, the CDR3 is TGTGCCAGCTCACTATCTTCAGCGGGAGGGTTCATTGATACGCAGTATTTT.